Following are 32 T cell receptor beta chains from one sample sequenced in a study of cytomegalovirus exposure and HLA in healthy donors. PCR was performed using 60 Vbeta and 13 Jbeta primers. TCRdb's table, derived via immunoSEQ multiplex PCR, lists solely in-frame clones and lacks some. This repertoire includes about 51,000 clones. The sample was PBMCs. These receptors originate from a female donor in good health and CMV-seronegative.

The chain employs TRBV28 and TRBJ2-3; possibly TRBD1 for D (6 bases). Per germline, CDR1 MDHEN and CDR2 SYDVKM. The V end lost 6 bases, the J end lost 0 bases, and 13 bases lay between the germline ends. This CDR3 contains 15 residues. CDR3 coding DNA: TGTGCCAGCAGCATACAGGGCTCTAGCACAGATACGCAGTATTTT. It encodes CASSIQGSSTDTQYF.

The J gene is TRBJ1-2, the V gene TRBV4-3; D remains unclear. This CDR3 spans 15 amino acids. Germline V gene sequence: CDR1 LGHNA, CDR2 YSLEER. V lost 0 bases, J lost 4 bases, and 12 bases lay in between. The CDR3 sequence is CASSQETLNPYGYTF. Written as DNA, the CDR3 is TGCGCCAGCAGCCAAGAAACCCTAAATCCCTATGGCTACACCTTC.

The rearrangement links TRBV7-8 to TRBJ1-5, with D possibly being TRBD1 (6 bases). From germline, CDR1 is SGHVS and CDR2 FQNEAQ. The CDR3 has 15 amino acids. The V and J ends lost 5 bases and 7 bases respectively, with 18 bases between them. The chain's CDR3 is CASSRGVNRDQPQHF. The CDR3 coding sequence is TGTGCCAGCAGCCGGGGGGTTAACAGGGACCAGCCCCAGCATTTT.

The DNA of the CDR3 is TGTGCCATCAGCGTACAGGGGCAAAATCAGCCCCAGCATTTT. This encodes CAISVQGQNQPQHF. This chain connects TRBV10-3 to TRBJ1-5; 7 bases match TRBD1. V shed 6 bases and J 4 bases; nucleotides not matched to a gene: 6. The CDR3 runs to 14 residues. CDR1 is ENHRY and CDR2 is SYGVKD in the germline V gene.

The chain couples TRBV28 to TRBJ2-1, with D perhaps TRBD1 (6 bases). Germline V gene data show CDR1 as MDHEN and CDR2 as SYDVKM. Trimming shortened V by 0 bases and J by 4 bases, and 16 bases separated the two germline ends. This CDR3 has 17 residues. The CDR3 DNA sequence: TGTGCCAGCAGTTTATGGGAAACCAGACAGGCGTACAATGAGCAGTTCTTC. Translating gives CASSLWETRQAYNEQFF.

The gene calls are TRBV18 and TRBJ2-7; 12 bases agree with TRBD1. The V segment lost 4 bases and the J segment 6 bases; nucleotides outside the gene matches: 10. The length of the CDR3 is 16 residues. From germline, CDR1 is KGHSH and CDR2 LQKENI. The CDR3 protein is CASSQGTGGVVSEQYF. For the CDR3, the DNA is TGTGCCAGCTCACAAGGGACAGGGGGCGTTGTGAGCGAGCAGTACTTC.

The rearrangement uses TRBV2 and TRBJ1-1, with no clear D. V gave up 8 bases and J gave up 0 bases, with 10 bases separating them. Germline V lookup: CDR1 SNHLY, CDR2 FYNNEI. This CDR3 is built from 13 residues. The CDR3 is CASLFSLNTEAFF. The DNA for the CDR3 is TGTGCCAGCCTCTTTAGTTTGAACACTGAAGCTTTCTTT.

The rearrangement links TRBV29-1 to TRBJ1-2; D call uncertain. The length of the CDR3 is 12 residues. CDR1 SQVTM and CDR2 ANQGSEA come from the germline V gene. The germline V and J ends were trimmed by 7 bases and 3 bases, with 12 bases remaining between them. CDR3 in amino acids: CSDQEVHYGYTF. The CDR3 DNA sequence: TGCAGCGATCAGGAGGTTCACTATGGCTACACCTTC.

This chain joins TRBV11-2 and TRBJ2-5, with 10 bases that match TRBD2. Germline V gene lookup returns CDR1 SGHAT and CDR2 FQNNGV. The CDR3 runs to 15 residues. The J segment lost 2 bases and the V segment lost 4 bases, leaving 4 bases of the junction unmatched. DNA for the CDR3: TGTGCCAGCAGCTCTGGACTAGCGGTACAAGAGACCCAGTACTTC. It is translated as CASSSGLAVQETQYF.

The chain has TRBV10-3 and TRBJ1-2; possible D gene TRBD1, 6 bases. The germline CDR1 and CDR2 sequences are ENHRY and SYGVKD. V lost 4 bases and J lost 1, with 10 bases in between. The length of the CDR3 is 14 residues. The CDR3 nucleotides are TGTGCCATCAGTGGAGGCAGGGGTAACTATGGCTACACCTTC. It encodes CAISGGRGNYGYTF.

The rearrangement links TRBV29-1 to TRBJ2-7; unclear D gene. Germline V gives CDR1 SQVTM, CDR2 ANQGSEA. This CDR3 has 13 residues. Trimming took 4 bases from V and 5 from J, leaving 15 bases between them. In DNA form, the CDR3 reads TGCAGCGTTGCCCCCAGGATGGTCGACGAGCAGTACTTC. It is translated as CSVAPRMVDEQYF.

The CDR3 protein is CAWSPTGNGYTF. As DNA, the CDR3 is TGTGCCTGGAGTCCGACAGGGAATGGCTACACCTTC. The chain couples TRBV30 to TRBJ1-2; 7 nucleotides line up with TRBD1. This CDR3 spans 12 amino acids. The V and J ends lost 2 bases and 6 bases, in that order; junction bases with no gene match: 3. CDR1 is GTSNPN and CDR2 is SVGIG in the germline V gene (reference sequence).

This chain joins TRBV19 and TRBJ2-7, with unresolved D. Per germline, CDR1 LNHDA and CDR2 SQIVND (reference sequence). This CDR3 comprises 13 residues. V was pared by 1 base and J by 4 bases, with 8 bases between. Here the CDR3 reads CASSIVSGYEQYF. The CDR3 nucleotides read TGTGCCAGTAGTATAGTGTCCGGTTACGAGCAGTACTTC.

The chain is built from TRBV7-2 and TRBJ1-1; 7 positions match TRBD1. After removal of 4 bases from V and 4 bases from J, the junction contained 6 bases not matched to a gene. Looked up from germline, CDR1 is SGHTA and CDR2 is FQGNSA. This CDR3 has 14 amino acids. The CDR3 here is CASSSTGAATEAFF. In nucleotides, the CDR3 is TGTGCCAGCAGCTCCACAGGGGCGGCCACTGAAGCTTTCTTT.

The J gene is TRBJ1-1, the V gene TRBV19, with TRBD1 matching over 8 bases. Germline lookup yields CDR1 LNHDA and CDR2 SQIVND (reference sequence). The CDR3 sequence is 15 residues long. Losses at the gene ends were 6 bases for V and 0 bases for J; bases not matched to a gene: 6. DNA for the CDR3: TGTGCCAGTAGCGGCGGGACAGGAGTGAACACTGAAGCTTTCTTT. Translating gives CASSGGTGVNTEAFF. Based on the CDR3 plus reference TRBV19 and TRBJ1-1, the full variable domain is DGGITQSPKYLFRKEGQNVTLSCEQNLNHDAMYWYRQDPGQGLRLIYYSQIVNDFQKGDIAEGYSVSREKKESFPLTVTSAQKNPTAFYLCASSGGTGVNTEAFFGQGTRLTVV.

The chain recombines TRBV21-1 with TRBJ1-4; the table names TRBD1, a call not compared with the DNA. TRBV21-1 is given as a pseudogene. The CDR3 spans 14 residues. The CDR3 sequence is CASSNRQVYEKLFF. In DNA form, the CDR3 reads TGTGCCAGCAGCAACAGACAGGTCTATGAAAAACTGTTTTTT.

This chain uses TRBV6-6 with TRBJ2-3; D is undetermined. Trimming shortened V by 3 bases and J by 6 bases, and 10 bases separated the two germline ends. The germline V gene encodes CDR1 MNHNY and CDR2 SVGAGI (reference sequence). The CDR3 is 13 amino acids. The CDR3 nucleotides are TGTGCCAGCAGTTATCAAAACCAGGATACGCAGTATTTT. It translates to CASSYQNQDTQYF.

The V call is TRBV30, the J call TRBJ2-7; 7 bases align to TRBD1. Losses at the gene ends were 0 bases for V and 5 bases for J; bases not matched to a gene: 1. The CDR3 sequence is 12 residues long. Germline V CDR1 and CDR2: GTSNPN, SVGIG (reference sequence). The CDR3 protein is CAWSVTGDEQYF. The CDR3 DNA reads as TGTGCCTGGAGTGTTACAGGGGACGAGCAGTACTTC.

V and J are TRBV7-8 and TRBJ1-2; possible D gene TRBD1, 5 bases. The CDR3 spans 17 residues. Germline lookup yields CDR1 SGHVS and CDR2 FQNEAQ. Trimming took off 1 base at V and 1 base at J, with 16 bases between the two ends. The CDR3 bases are TGTGCCAGCAGCTTAGATTCGGGCAGGGCCGTTAACTATGGCTACACCTTC. Translated, it gives CASSLDSGRAVNYGYTF.

V usage is TRBV18 and J usage is TRBJ2-7; TRBD1 matches 7 bases. J was trimmed by 6 bases and V by 2 bases; bases with no gene match: 7. The CDR3 totals 14 residues. Germline V gene sequence: CDR1 KGHSH, CDR2 LQKENI. CDR3 in amino acids: CASSPIKGASEQYF. For the CDR3, the DNA is TGTGCCAGCTCACCAATTAAGGGGGCCAGCGAGCAGTACTTC.

This CDR3 reads CASKGGGTEAFF. The CDR3 region has the DNA TGTGCCAGCAAAGGGGGCGGTACTGAAGCTTTCTTT. V usage is TRBV28 and J usage is TRBJ1-1; 7 bases agree with TRBD1. The germline V gene has CDR1 MDHEN and CDR2 SYDVKM. Trimming took 7 bases from V and 5 from J; bases not matched to a gene: 4. This CDR3 comprises 12 residues. Filled out from reference TRBV28 and TRBJ1-1, the complete variable domain reads DVKVTQSSRYLVKRTGEKVFLECVQDMDHENMFWYRQDPGLGLRLIYFSYDVKMKEKGDIPEGYSVSREKKERFSLILESASTNQTSMYLCASKGGGTEAFFGQGTRLTVV.

The chain joins TRBV9 to TRBJ1-3, with D perhaps matching TRBD1 (5 bases). This CDR3 has 15 residues. V lost 4 bases to trimming and J lost 0 bases, with 11 bases between them. From germline, CDR1 is SGDLS and CDR2 YYNGEE. The CDR3 spells CASSTDTYSGNTIYF. CDR3 in DNA: TGTGCCAGCAGCACGGACACTTACTCTGGAAACACCATATATTTT.

The chain recombines TRBV4-1 with TRBJ2-1; D possibly corresponds to TRBD2 (6 bases). The CDR3 contains 15 residues. Germline CDR1 MGHRA, CDR2 YSYEKL. Trimming removed 4 bases at V and 0 bases at J, with 10 bases between. The CDR3 spells CASSLRDFSYNEQFF. The DNA of the CDR3 is TGCGCCAGCAGCCTCCGGGACTTCTCCTACAATGAGCAGTTCTTC.

V is TRBV5-8 and J is TRBJ1-1; 10 nucleotides match TRBD1. The V segment lost 0 bases and the J segment 0 bases; nucleotides outside the gene matches: 2. Germline V gene sequence: CDR1 SGHTS, CDR2 YDEGEE. The CDR3 is 16 residues long. The CDR3 here is CASSLGDRGMNTEAFF. The CDR3 DNA sequence: TGTGCCAGCAGCTTGGGGGACAGGGGTATGAACACTGAAGCTTTCTTT.

The chain recombines TRBV15 with TRBJ1-6; 11 bases line up with TRBD1. The V and J ends lost 10 bases and 10 bases, in that order; junction bases with no gene match: 6. CDR1 and CDR2 from the germline V gene are LNHNV and YYDKDF (reference sequence). The CDR3 has 13 residues. The CDR3 DNA reads as TGTGCCAAACGGGACAGGGGGGACTCACCCCTCCACTTT. This gives the protein CAKRDRGDSPLHF.

The chain uses TRBV6-5 and TRBJ1-2; maybe TRBD1 (6 bases). V gave up 1 base and J gave up 8 bases, with 14 bases separating them. Germline loops: CDR1 MNHEY, CDR2 SVGAGI. This CDR3 has 14 residues. This CDR3 is CASSYLIQGEGYTF. The CDR3 DNA reads TGTGCCAGCAGTTACTTGATACAGGGAGAAGGCTACACCTTC.

About this clone: An end of the junction differs from the germline gene, which may be a read error. The genes are TRBV30 and TRBJ2-1; perhaps TRBD1 as D (6 bases). Per the germline V gene, CDR1 is GTSNPN and CDR2 is SVGIG (reference sequence). The CDR3 length is 11 residues. This CDR3 is CAWSVQGNLIF. For the CDR3, the DNA is TGTGCCTGGAGTGTACAGGGCAATTTGATCTTC.

The rearrangement links TRBV10-3 to TRBJ1-2, with 8 bases lining up with TRBD1. With V trimmed by 3 bases and J by 1 base, 4 bases remained unmatched. The length of the CDR3 is 15 residues. Germline CDR1 ENHRY, CDR2 SYGVKD. The CDR3 sequence is CAISERQGSNYGYTF. CDR3 sequence (DNA): TGTGCCATCAGTGAAAGACAGGGGAGTAACTATGGCTACACCTTC.

This chain connects TRBV29-1 to TRBJ1-2, with 7 bases aligning to TRBD1. CDR3 length: 13 amino acids. CDR1 SQVTM and CDR2 ANQGSEA come from the germline V gene. V was clipped by 7 bases and J by 3 bases; unmatched bases: 8. The CDR3 sequence: CSADTGVDYGYTF. The DNA for the CDR3 is TGCAGCGCCGACACAGGGGTCGACTATGGCTACACCTTC.

This chain joins TRBV6-5 and TRBJ1-1; no definite D call. Germline V CDR1 and CDR2: MNHEY, SVGAGI. With 3 bases removed from V and 2 bases from J, the gap between germline ends came to 7 bases. The CDR3 totals 13 residues. The CDR3 nucleotides are TGTGCCAGCAGTTATAACAGAAACACTGAAGCTTTCTTT. Protein: CASSYNRNTEAFF.

The V and J genes are TRBV11-2 and TRBJ1-1; no firm D call. This CDR3 comprises 13 residues. Germline V gene sequence: CDR1 SGHAT, CDR2 FQNNGV. Trimming took off 3 bases at V and 1 base at J, with 6 bases between the two ends. The CDR3 loop reads CASSLTPNTEAFF. Written as DNA, the CDR3 is TGTGCCAGCAGCTTGACACCGAACACTGAAGCTTTCTTT.

The V and J genes are TRBV4-1 and TRBJ1-6, with D perhaps TRBD1 (6 bases). The CDR3 length is 14 residues. The germline V gene has CDR1 MGHRA and CDR2 YSYEKL. The V gene lost 4 bases and the J gene lost 5 bases, with 9 bases spanning the gap. The CDR3 spells CASSRQVNNSPLHF. In DNA form, the CDR3 reads TGCGCCAGCAGCCGACAGGTTAATAATTCACCCCTCCACTTT.